The clone carrying this T cell receptor beta chain has a single count. Some clones are missing from TCRdb's copy, which holds only in-frame ones; the method was immunoSEQ multiplex PCR. The sample lists more than 100,000 clones, approximately 90% occurring once. This specimen belongs to a study of blood T cell repertoires in COVID-19. About the study: Sources were T cells, B-cell-depleted T cells, or PBMCs; the material itself was cDNA or gDNA.

Looked up from germline, CDR1 is ENHRY and CDR2 is SYGVKD. Trimming took 6 bases from V and 2 from J; bases not matched to a gene: 4. The CDR3 has 14 amino acids. The rearrangement joins TRBV10-3 to TRBJ2-1, with TRBD1 matching 7 bases. The sequenced sample consisted of peripheral blood. The TCR comes from a man in his 70s with active COVID-19. CDR3 DNA: TGTGCCATCAGCGAGGACAGGCCCTACAATGAGCAGTTCTTC. Protein: CAISEDRPYNEQFF.